This T cell receptor beta chain was recovered during a study of metastatic and nonmetastatic thyroid tumors. As regards this clone: A read error may account for a junction end that differs from germline.

Patients were all untreated before their thyroid surgery. With MiXCR, TCRdb called clones anew from the PCR reads. Of under 7,500 clones detected, 3.3% appear once; the ten largest clones hold roughly 17%. There are 17 residues in the CDR3. Germline loops: CDR1 SGHRS, CDR2 YFSETQ. The V gene is TRBV5-1, the J gene TRBJ2-3, with D perhaps matching TRBD1 or TRBD2 (5 bases each). The sequencing input was tumor tissue. This sequence originates from a female donor with papillary thyroid cancer or a benign thyroid nodule (not recorded which). Some clones in this sample may be carry-over from other donors' samples. The CDR3 nucleotides read TGCGCCAGCAGCCCTCAGGGAGACGTATGGGTAACAGATACGCGGTATTTT. This sequence encodes CASSPQGDVWVTDTRYF.